Below, one T cell receptor (beta chain) is given with its context. The target antigen is unknown. MiXCR, run by TCRdb on the reads, gives a single entry per CDR3 protein. Altogether approximately 320,000 distinct CDR3 sequences are present, 9% to 9.5% being singletons, with the ten largest covering 3.5% to 4.5%. These data are taken from a study of T cell repertoires in cytomegalovirus infection. In the study overall: Public TCR beta signatures provided an indication of both CMV infection and a matching HLA type. Study-level points and caveats: People with CMV and the relevant HLA were identified by cumulative public TCR beta family frequency.

The sequenced material came from PBMCs. The clonotype was recovered from a human donor in good health (CMV status not recorded). Some clones in this sample may be carry-over from other donors' samples.

CDR3 DNA sequence: TGTGCCAGCAGCTTATACGGCGGGGGGGCTGCAGATACGCAGTATTTT. Its protein is CASSLYGGGAADTQYF. This chain connects TRBV7-3 to TRBJ2-3, with TRBD2 matching 9 bases. Trimming cost V 2 bases and J 4 bases; bases outside gene matches: 7. Germline values: CDR1 SGHTA, CDR2 FQGTGA. CDR3 length: 16 residues.